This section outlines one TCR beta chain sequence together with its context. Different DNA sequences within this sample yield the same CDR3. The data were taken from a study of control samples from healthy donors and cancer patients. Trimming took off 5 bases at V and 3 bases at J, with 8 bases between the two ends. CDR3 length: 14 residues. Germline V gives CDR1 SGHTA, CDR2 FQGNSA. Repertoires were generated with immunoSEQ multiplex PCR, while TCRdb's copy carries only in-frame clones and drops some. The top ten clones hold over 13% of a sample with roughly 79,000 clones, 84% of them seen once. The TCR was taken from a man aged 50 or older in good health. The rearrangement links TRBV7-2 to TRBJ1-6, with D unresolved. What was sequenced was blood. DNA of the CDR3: TGTGCCAGCAGCCTGGACGGCTATAATTCACCCCTCCACTTT. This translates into CASSLDGYNSPLHF.